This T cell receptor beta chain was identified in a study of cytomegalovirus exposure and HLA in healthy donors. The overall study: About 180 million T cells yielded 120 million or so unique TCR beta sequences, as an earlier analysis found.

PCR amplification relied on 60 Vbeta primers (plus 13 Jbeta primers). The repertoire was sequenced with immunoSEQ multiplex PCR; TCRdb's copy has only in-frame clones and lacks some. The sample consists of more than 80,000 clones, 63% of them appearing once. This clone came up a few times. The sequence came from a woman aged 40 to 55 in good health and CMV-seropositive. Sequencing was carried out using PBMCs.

The CDR3 reads CASRGGRSGSSYEQYF. As DNA, the CDR3 is TGTGCCAGCAGGGGAGGGAGGAGCGGGTCGTCCTACGAGCAGTACTTC. J is TRBJ2-7 and V is TRBV2; 7 bases map to TRBD2. CDR1 SNHLY and CDR2 FYNNEI come from the germline V gene. V lost 6 bases to trimming and J lost 1 base; unmatched junction nucleotides: 12. The CDR3 consists of 16 residues.